These 26 T cell receptor beta chains came from one sample sequenced in a study of T cells after yellow fever vaccination. Using its own MiXCR run on the 5' RACE reads, TCRdb lists one record per CDR3 protein. Of over 100,000 distinct CDR3 sequences listed, around 8.6% are singletons. The specimen comprised CD8+ T cells sorted from PBMCs, sampled 45 days after the yellow fever booster vaccination. The receptors come from a young man who received the YFV17D yellow fever vaccine.

This chain links TRBV15 with TRBJ1-4; possible D gene TRBD1, 6 bases. This CDR3 is built from 16 residues. The germline V gene has CDR1 LNHNV and CDR2 YYDKDF (reference sequence). Trimming pared 8 bases from V and 1 base from J, leaving 17 bases between. CDR3: CATAGTKWGTNEKLFF. In nucleotides, the CDR3 is TGTGCCACCGCGGGGACAAAATGGGGAACTAATGAAAAACTGTTTTTT.

This clonotype came up many times. This rearrangement joins TRBV20-1 to TRBJ1-2; D not resolved. V gave up 6 bases and J gave up 5 bases, with 7 bases separating them. There are 10 residues in the CDR3. Germline loops: CDR1 DFQATT, CDR2 SNEGSKA (reference sequence). In DNA form, the CDR3 reads TGCAGTGCAATGGAATATGGCTACACCTTC. Translated, it gives CSAMEYGYTF.

The chain combines TRBV18 with TRBJ2-7, with D unclear. The germline CDR1 and CDR2 sequences are KGHSH and LQKENI. The CDR3 totals 13 residues. Trimming shortened V by 3 bases and J by 3 bases, and 9 bases separated the two germline ends. The CDR3 spells CASSPGDRYEQYF. The DNA for the CDR3 is TGTGCCAGCTCACCGGGCGATCGCTACGAGCAGTACTTC.

This sequence joins TRBV20-1 and TRBJ2-5, with 7 bases fitting TRBD2. The CDR3 has 13 residues. Trimming took 2 bases from V and 2 from J; bases not matched to a gene: 2. Per the germline V gene, CDR1 is DFQATT and CDR2 is SNEGSKA (reference sequence). The CDR3 DNA sequence: TGCAGTGCTAGAAAACTAGCGCAAGAGACCCAGTACTTC. This sequence encodes CSARKLAQETQYF.

This chain connects TRBV4-3 to TRBJ2-5, with D perhaps matching TRBD1 (6 bases). Between the trimmed V and J ends, which lost 1 base and 4 bases, there was a span of 13 bases. The CDR3 length is 15 residues. Germline-derived CDR1 and CDR2 are LGHNA and YSLEER. CDR3 DNA: TGCGCCAGCAGCCAAGTCCCAGGGGCGGGAGAGACCCAGTACTTC. It translates to CASSQVPGAGETQYF.

J is TRBJ2-5 and V is TRBV12-3 or TRBV12-4, with TRBD2 identical over 7 bases. V shed 5 bases, J shed 5 bases, and the junction held 14 bases outside the gene matches. This CDR3 contains 16 residues. The CDR3 sequence is CASSTPRAGDRETQYF. CDR3 DNA: TGTGCCAGCAGTACACCCCGGGCGGGAGACCGGGAGACCCAGTACTTC.

This clonotype was seen ten or more times. V gene TRBV12-3 or TRBV12-4 combines with J gene TRBJ1-2; possible D gene TRBD1, 6 bases. V lost 3 bases, J lost 5 bases, and 10 bases lay in between. This CDR3 comprises 13 residues. The CDR3 bases are TGTGCCAGCAGTTTGGGGGCTGGTTATGGCTACACCTTC. Protein product: CASSLGAGYGYTF.

This clonotype was recorded many times. V is TRBV29-1 and J is TRBJ2-1; 8 nucleotides align to TRBD2. Germline V CDR1 and CDR2: SQVTM, ANQGSEA. V was clipped by 4 bases and J by 3 bases; unmatched bases: 20. The CDR3 extends over 19 amino acids. As DNA, the CDR3 is TGCAGCGTTGTCCCTACTAGCGGAGGACCCCGAGGTGGCTACAATGAGCAGTTCTTC. It encodes CSVVPTSGGPRGGYNEQFF.

This clonotype was seen a few times. The rearrangement joins TRBV5-5 to TRBJ2-7; D unclear. The CDR3 consists of 11 residues. Germline CDR1 SGHKS, CDR2 YYEKEE (reference sequence). The V end was cut by 3 bases, the J end by 11 bases, with 12 bases between. CDR3 DNA sequence: TGTGCCAGCAGCTCCCCGACCGGAGAGTACTTC. It is translated as CASSSPTGEYF.

The V call is TRBV24-1, the J call TRBJ2-3, with D tentatively TRBD2 (6 bases). Germline values: CDR1 KGHDR, CDR2 SFDVKD. The CDR3 extends over 16 amino acids. Trimming took 0 bases from V and 0 from J, leaving 9 bases between them. CDR3 sequence reads: CATSDLVGRSTDTQYF. DNA of the CDR3: TGTGCCACCAGTGATTTGGTCGGGAGAAGCACAGATACGCAGTATTTT.

This clonotype was observed many times. This sequence joins TRBV20-1 and TRBJ2-1, with TRBD2 matching 11 bases. Germline-derived CDR1 and CDR2 are DFQATT and SNEGSKA (reference sequence). Trimming took 6 bases from V and 5 from J; bases not matched to a gene: 3. The CDR3 contains 13 residues. As DNA, the CDR3 is TGCAGTGCCCCGGGACTAGCGGACAATGAGCAGTTCTTC. Protein sequence: CSAPGLADNEQFF.

This clonotype turned up a few times. J is TRBJ2-3 and V is TRBV30; a possible D gene is TRBD2 (6 bases). This CDR3 is 15 amino acids long. Germline V CDR1 and CDR2: GTSNPN, SVGIG (reference sequence). V shed 1 base and J shed 1 base, with 12 bases lying between them. The CDR3 loop is CAWSAGTAGTDTQYF. DNA of the CDR3: TGTGCCTGGAGTGCAGGGACTGCCGGCACAGATACGCAGTATTTT.

There are many counts of this clonotype. This chain uses TRBV5-1 with TRBJ2-2; 10 bases fit TRBD1. CDR3 length: 16 residues. Germline trimming cut 0 bases from V and 6 bases from J; bases unmatched to any gene: 5. In germline, CDR1 is SGHRS, CDR2 YFSETQ. The CDR3 region has the DNA TGCGCCAGCAGCTTGGAAGGGACAGGGGTGTCCGGGGAGCTGTTTTTT. This translates into CASSLEGTGVSGELFF. Using reference TRBV5-1 and TRBJ2-2 for the parts outside the CDR3, the full variable domain is KAGVTQTPRYLIKTRGQQVTLSCSPISGHRSVSWYQQTPGQGLQFLFEYFSETQRNKGNFPGRFSGRQFSNSRSEMNVSTLELGDSALYLCASSLEGTGVSGELFFGEGSRLTVL.

This rearrangement joins TRBV14 to TRBJ2-1, with D perhaps TRBD1 (6 bases). Trimming took off 2 bases at V and 0 bases at J, with 11 bases between the two ends. CDR1 is SGHDN, CDR2 FVKESK, per germline. The CDR3 is 16 amino acids. CDR3 in DNA: TGTGCCAGCAGCCAATACCAGGGGAGCTCCTACAATGAGCAGTTCTTC. Translation: CASSQYQGSSYNEQFF. The full variable domain, its missing parts supplied by reference TRBV14 and TRBJ2-1, is EAGVTQFPSHSVIEKGQTVTLRCDPISGHDNLYWYRRVMGKEIKFLLHFVKESKQDESGMPNNRFLAERTGGTYSTLKVQPAELEDSGVYFCASSQYQGSSYNEQFFGPGTRLTVL.

This clonotype was seen repeatedly, ten times or more. The chain carries TRBV4-3 and TRBJ2-1; D might be TRBD1 or TRBD2, each matching 5 bases. Looked up from germline, CDR1 is LGHNA and CDR2 is YSLEER. CDR3 length: 17 residues. Between the trimmed V and J ends, which lost 0 bases and 0 bases, there was a span of 12 bases. DNA for the CDR3: TGCGCCAGCAGCCAAGATCAGGCAGGGAGCTCCTACAATGAGCAGTTCTTC. The encoded protein is CASSQDQAGSSYNEQFF.

V usage is TRBV4-3 and J usage is TRBJ1-2, with 8 bases fitting TRBD1. This CDR3 is 17 amino acids long. V dropped 1 base and J dropped 4; count of bases not matched to a gene: 11. Per germline, CDR1 LGHNA and CDR2 YSLEER. The CDR3 coding sequence is TGCGCCAGCAGCCAAGTTCCAGGGGGCGCGGCTGGCTATGGCTACACCTTC. Translating gives CASSQVPGGAAGYGYTF.

The chain has TRBV28 and TRBJ2-5, with TRBD2 matching 10 bases. Germline loops: CDR1 MDHEN, CDR2 SYDVKM. The CDR3 sequence is 18 residues long. Trimming took 10 bases from V and 1 from J; bases not matched to a gene: 18. The CDR3: CATTKAVWTSGVQETQYF. The CDR3 coding sequence is TGTGCCACCACAAAGGCGGTCTGGACTAGCGGAGTCCAAGAGACCCAGTACTTC.

This clonotype was seen many times. The rearrangement joins TRBV9 to TRBJ1-5; no reliable D call. The CDR3 covers 13 residues. Trimming took 4 bases from V and 7 from J, leaving 12 bases between them. Germline V CDR1 and CDR2: SGDLS, YYNGEE. CDR3 residues: CASSPSGDQPQHF. CDR3 DNA: TGTGCCAGCAGCCCCTCAGGTGACCAGCCCCAGCATTTT.

This clonotype was recorded at least ten times. The rearrangement links TRBV6-5 to TRBJ2-1; possible D gene TRBD1, 5 bases. Germline-derived CDR1 and CDR2 are MNHEY and SVGAGI. V was clipped by 2 bases and J by 6 bases, with 11 bases between them. CDR3 size: 14 residues. CDR3 DNA: TGTGCCAGCAGTTACAGGGGCACCACCAATGAGCAGTTCTTC. Protein sequence: CASSYRGTTNEQFF.

This clonotype occurred a few times. The genes are TRBV7-2 and TRBJ1-6; D is uncertain. V was shortened by 4 bases and J by 0 bases, with 10 bases between the two germline ends. This CDR3 is built from 16 residues. Per germline, CDR1 SGHTA and CDR2 FQGNSA. CDR3: CASSSRESSYNSPLHF. CDR3 coding DNA: TGTGCCAGCAGCTCCCGGGAGAGCTCCTATAATTCACCCCTCCACTTT.

Ten or more counts support this clonotype. The genes are TRBV5-1 and TRBJ2-5; the D call may be TRBD1 or TRBD2 (5 bases each). The germline V gene has CDR1 SGHRS and CDR2 YFSETQ. CDR3 length: 16 amino acids. V gave up 0 bases and J gave up 2 bases, with 14 bases separating them. The CDR3 DNA sequence: TGCGCCAGCAGCTTGGAGGGTCCGGGACCTCAAGAGACCCAGTACTTC. It encodes CASSLEGPGPQETQYF.

This clonotype came up a few times. This rearrangement joins TRBV7-2 to TRBJ2-1; 9 nucleotides match TRBD2. This CDR3 comprises 16 residues. The V segment lost 4 bases and the J segment 0 bases; nucleotides outside the gene matches: 4. Germline loops: CDR1 SGHTA, CDR2 FQGNSA. CDR3 DNA: TGTGCCAGCAGCTACGGGACTAGCTACTCCTACAATGAGCAGTTCTTC. Translated, it gives CASSYGTSYSYNEQFF. Full variable domain (rest looked up from reference TRBV7-2 and TRBJ2-1): GAGVSQSPSNKVTEKGKDVELRCDPISGHTALYWYRQSLGQGLEFLIYFQGNSAPDKSGLPSDRFSAERTGGSVSTLTIQRTQQEDSAVYLCASSYGTSYSYNEQFFGPGTRLTVL.

This clonotype was counted ten times or more. The chain carries TRBV12-3 or TRBV12-4 and TRBJ2-2; D gene ambiguous. The germline V and J ends were trimmed by 3 bases and 6 bases, with 8 bases remaining between them. CDR3 size: 13 residues. CDR3 sequence reads: CASSFWPAGELFF. DNA of the CDR3: TGTGCCAGCAGTTTCTGGCCGGCCGGGGAGCTGTTTTTT.

This clonotype was picked up many times. The chain has TRBV9 and TRBJ1-2; D might be TRBD1 (6 bases). Trimming cost V 2 bases and J 3 bases, with 11 bases left between them. Per the germline V gene, CDR1 is SGDLS and CDR2 is YYNGEE. The CDR3 extends over 14 amino acids. The CDR3 bases are TGTGCCAGCAGCGTGAGTCAGGGGCACTATGGCTACACCTTC. Amino acid sequence: CASSVSQGHYGYTF.

This clonotype was detected many times. The chain recombines TRBV27 with TRBJ2-1; TRBD2 aligns across 10 bases. The CDR3 loop spans 13 amino acids. Germline V CDR1 and CDR2: MNHEY, SMNVEV (reference sequence). After removal of 6 bases from V and 9 bases from J, the junction contained 5 bases not matched to a gene. The CDR3 region has the DNA TGTGCCAGCAGCCTGGGACTAGCGCTTGAGCAGTTCTTC. Its translation: CASSLGLALEQFF.

This clonotype was detected ten times or more. The genes are TRBV20-1 and TRBJ2-2, with D possibly TRBD2 on 6 matching bases. The CDR3 is made up of 15 amino acids. CDR1 and CDR2 from the germline V gene are DFQATT and SNEGSKA (reference sequence). V was shortened by 0 bases and J by 8 bases, with 16 bases between the two germline ends. The CDR3 loop reads CSARDMLNGGGELFF. The CDR3 DNA sequence: TGCAGTGCTAGAGATATGCTTAACGGGGGTGGGGAGCTGTTTTTT.